The 29 T cell receptor beta chains reported below all come from one sample, sequenced in a study of vaccination and CD4 T cells after COVID-19. The antigens for these receptors are not known. Treatment reported: roughly nine-day PBMC culture with coronavirus spike peptide pools or control peptides (ViraFEST assay). The Oncomine TCR Beta short-read assay generated sequence data from the DNA of cultured CD4+ T cells. Via MiXCR, TCRdb re-called the PCR reads, giving one row per CDR3 protein. This table has about 7,000 distinct CDR3 sequences, roughly 27% appearing once. This material consisted of CD4+ T cells from blood, cultured in vitro, taken after SARS-CoV-2 vaccination. The receptors shown here come from a human donor who had recovered from COVID-19.

This rearrangement joins TRBV6-1 to TRBJ2-7, with 8 bases aligning to TRBD2. The CDR3 covers 18 residues. V lost 6 bases to trimming and J lost 3 bases; unmatched junction nucleotides: 19. The germline V gene encodes CDR1 MNHNS and CDR2 SASEGT. The CDR3 loop is CASSLQGPRLSGSYEQYF. The CDR3, as DNA: TGTGCCAGCAGCTTACAGGGCCCGAGGCTCAGCGGGAGCTACGAGCAGTACTTC.

This clonotype was observed a few times. The CDR3 sequence: CASSPLQGQIQETQYF. DNA of the CDR3: TGTGCCAGCAGCCCACTGCAGGGACAGATCCAAGAGACCCAGTACTTC. J is TRBJ2-5 and V is TRBV7-6; 7 bases fit TRBD1. Per the germline V gene, CDR1 is SGHVS and CDR2 is FNYEAQ. The CDR3 has 16 amino acids. With 5 bases clipped from V and 1 base from J, the junction kept 10 bases outside the gene matches.

This clonotype ranks as large. The chain employs TRBV20-1 and TRBJ1-6; D ambiguous. This CDR3 spans 16 amino acids. Germline assignment: CDR1 DFQATT and CDR2 SNEGSKA (reference sequence). V lost 1 base and J lost 7, with 17 bases in between. CDR3 bases: TGCAGTGCTAGAGGTATTACCTCGGGAGCGAATTCACCCCTCCACTTT. This gives the protein CSARGITSGANSPLHF.

The chain recombines TRBV20-1 with TRBJ1-3; unclear D gene. This CDR3 region has 12 residues. Germline V gene sequence: CDR1 DFQATT, CDR2 SNEGSKA (reference sequence). V was clipped by 6 bases and J by 7 bases, with 13 bases between them. This chain's CDR3 is CSAHLAGNTIYF. Here the CDR3 DNA reads TGCAGTGCCCACCTTGCGGGGAACACCATATATTTT.

This clonotype rates as medium-sized. This chain joins TRBV7-2 and TRBJ2-1, with TRBD2 matching over 11 bases. J gave up 8 bases and V 4 bases, and 7 bases lay outside the gene matches. This CDR3 is built from 15 residues. Germline loops: CDR1 SGHTA, CDR2 FQGNSA. The CDR3 DNA reads as TGTGCCAGCAGCTCTTATAGCGGGGGGGCCTATGAGCAGTTCTTC. Translation: CASSSYSGGAYEQFF.

This clonotype was seen a handful of times. The rearrangement uses TRBV7-8 and TRBJ2-7; 10 bases are shared with TRBD2. Trimming cost V 0 bases and J 3 bases; bases outside gene matches: 8. Germline V lookup: CDR1 SGHVS, CDR2 FQNEAQ. This CDR3 is built from 17 residues. Written as DNA, the CDR3 is TGTGCCAGCAGCTTAGCCGGGTCTAGCGGGAGTATCTACGAGCAGTACTTC. Encoded protein: CASSLAGSSGSIYEQYF.

A few counts support this clonotype. The J gene is TRBJ2-7, the V gene TRBV27, with TRBD2 matching over 10 bases. From germline, CDR1 is MNHEY and CDR2 SMNVEV (reference sequence). The CDR3 contains 15 residues. V was clipped by 6 bases and J by 3 bases; unmatched bases: 8. Here the CDR3 reads CASRLAGSRVYEQYF. The CDR3 DNA reads TGTGCCAGCAGACTAGCGGGGAGTCGAGTCTACGAGCAGTACTTC.

V usage is TRBV7-2 and J usage is TRBJ2-3, with D unclear. V was trimmed by 1 base and J by 2 bases, leaving 7 bases between them. CDR3 length: 14 amino acids. Germline V gene lookup returns CDR1 SGHTA and CDR2 FQGNSA. CDR3 sequence (DNA): TGTGCCAGCAGCTTAGGGAGCTTCACAGATACGCAGTATTTT. Translated: CASSLGSFTDTQYF. The full variable domain, rest sourced from reference TRBV7-2 and TRBJ2-3, is GAGVSQSPSNKVTEKGKDVELRCDPISGHTALYWYRQSLGQGLEFLIYFQGNSAPDKSGLPSDRFSAERTGGSVSTLTIQRTQQEDSAVYLCASSLGSFTDTQYFGPGTRLTVL.

This clonotype showed up just a few times. V is TRBV18 and J is TRBJ2-5; D is undetermined. Germline-derived CDR1 and CDR2 are KGHSH and LQKENI. This CDR3 has 14 amino acids. The V gene lost 0 bases and the J gene lost 1 base, with 6 bases spanning the gap. The CDR3 protein is CASSPPEGQETQYF. CDR3 coding DNA: TGTGCCAGCTCACCACCAGAAGGCCAAGAGACCCAGTACTTC.

The V and J genes are TRBV6-1 and TRBJ2-7; D might be TRBD1 (6 bases). With 0 bases removed from V and 0 bases from J, the gap between germline ends came to 9 bases. CDR3 length: 15 residues. Germline CDR1 and CDR2: MNHNS and SASEGT. CDR3 residues: CASSEAGDNSYEQYF. Here the CDR3 DNA reads TGTGCCAGCAGTGAAGCGGGGGACAACTCCTACGAGCAGTACTTC.

This chain uses TRBV6-1 with TRBJ2-7; D tentatively reads TRBD1 or TRBD2 (5 bases each). Trimming removed 6 bases from V and 2 bases from J, with 14 bases in between. This CDR3 comprises 14 residues. Germline CDR1 and CDR2: MNHNS and SASEGT. The CDR3 spells CASSPVGTAYEQYF. The CDR3 coding sequence is TGTGCCAGCAGCCCCGTGGGGACCGCCTACGAGCAGTACTTC.

This chain uses TRBV7-9 with TRBJ2-1, with 11 bases lining up with TRBD2. The J segment lost 12 bases and the V segment lost 7 bases, leaving 11 bases of the junction unmatched. The CDR3 spans 14 residues. CDR1 and CDR2 from the germline V gene are SEHNR and FQNEAQ (reference sequence). Here the CDR3 reads CASKGSSGGAWQFF. The CDR3, as DNA: TGTGCCAGCAAGGGGAGTAGCGGGGGGGCCTGGCAGTTCTTC.

The chain links TRBV10-3 to TRBJ2-7; weak D call: TRBD1 (5 bases). CDR3 size: 15 residues. Per germline, CDR1 ENHRY and CDR2 SYGVKD. The ends were cut back, 5 bases at V and 9 bases at J, with 23 bases in the middle. CDR3 in DNA: TGTGCCATCAGTCAACGCGATGGGGCCGCCTCTGGGCAGTACTTC. Protein: CAISQRDGAASGQYF.

V and J are TRBV28 and TRBJ2-3; no reliable D call. Germline CDR1 and CDR2: MDHEN and SYDVKM. This CDR3 contains 16 residues. V shed 5 bases and J shed 0 bases, with 15 bases lying between them. The CDR3 sequence is CASSPSQLSSTDTQYF. DNA of the CDR3: TGTGCCAGCAGTCCATCACAGCTCAGCAGCACAGATACGCAGTATTTT. The variable domain in full, with the rest retrieved from reference TRBV28 and TRBJ2-3, is DVKVTQSSRYLVKRTGEKVFLECVQDMDHENMFWYRQDPGLGLRLIYFSYDVKMKEKGDIPEGYSVSREKKERFSLILESASTNQTSMYLCASSPSQLSSTDTQYFGPGTRLTVL.

In its sample, this clonotype was seen a few times. CDR3 sequence (DNA): TGCAGTGCTAGGATCGGGGGGGGCTCCTACGAGCAGTACTTC. It encodes CSARIGGGSYEQYF. The chain has TRBV20-1 and TRBJ2-7, with 8 bases aligning to TRBD2. This CDR3 comprises 14 residues. Unmatched junction bases numbered 4, after V lost 3 bases and J lost 0 bases. Germline V gives CDR1 DFQATT, CDR2 SNEGSKA (reference sequence).

Within the sample, this clonotype is medium-sized. This chain joins TRBV7-3 and TRBJ2-5; D is uncertain. The ends were cut back, 5 bases at V and 5 bases at J, with 18 bases in the middle. The CDR3 is 15 amino acids. Germline CDR1 SGHTA, CDR2 FQGTGA. CDR3 amino acids: CASSPTPRPGETQYF. In DNA, the CDR3 is TGTGCCAGCAGCCCGACCCCCCGGCCTGGGGAGACCCAGTACTTC.

This chain uses TRBV28 with TRBJ2-1; 11 nucleotides align to TRBD1. CDR1 MDHEN and CDR2 SYDVKM come from the germline V gene. With V trimmed by 4 bases and J by 7 bases, 6 bases remained unmatched. CDR3 size: 15 residues. This CDR3 reads CASSSAGTGGNEQFF. CDR3 DNA: TGTGCCAGCAGTTCGGCCGGGACAGGGGGGAATGAGCAGTTCTTC.

This clonotype was detected only a few times. V gene TRBV28 combines with J gene TRBJ2-2; no definite D call. V shed 6 bases and J shed 6 bases, with 8 bases lying between them. Germline-derived CDR1 and CDR2 are MDHEN and SYDVKM. This CDR3 is 12 amino acids long. The CDR3 here is CASRTTAGELFF. DNA of the CDR3: TGTGCCAGCAGAACTACCGCCGGGGAGCTGTTTTTT.

This clonotype has only a few counts. The rearrangement joins TRBV7-6 to TRBJ1-2; 10 bases are a match to TRBD1. The CDR3 length is 14 residues. CDR1 SGHVS and CDR2 FNYEAQ come from the germline V gene. V shed 3 bases, J shed 8 bases, and the junction held 6 bases outside the gene matches. This CDR3 is CASSFTGTGEGYTF. CDR3 coding DNA: TGTGCCAGCAGCTTTACCGGGACAGGGGAAGGCTACACCTTC. The full variable domain, completed using reference TRBV7-6 and TRBJ1-2, is GAGVSQSPRYKVTKRGQDVALRCDPISGHVSLYWYRQALGQGPEFLTYFNYEAQQDKSGLPNDRFSAERPEGSISTLTIQRTEQRDSAMYRCASSFTGTGEGYTFGSGTRLTVV.

The chain recombines TRBV6-1 with TRBJ2-7; 14 bases agree with TRBD2. Trimming cost V 6 bases and J 2 bases; bases outside gene matches: 9. The germline CDR1 and CDR2 sequences are MNHNS and SASEGT. The CDR3 spans 17 residues. The CDR3 spells CASSPGTSGGLTYEQYF. The CDR3 nucleotides are TGTGCCAGCAGCCCTGGGACTAGCGGGGGCCTAACCTACGAGCAGTACTTC.

CDR3 in DNA: TGTGCCAGCAGCTTAGCCAGCGTTAAGAACTATGGCTACACCTTC. It translates to CASSLASVKNYGYTF. This chain connects TRBV7-2 to TRBJ1-2; D uncertain. Trimming left V 0 bases short and J 2 bases short, with 10 bases between. Germline CDR1 SGHTA, CDR2 FQGNSA. The CDR3 totals 15 residues.

The genes are TRBV6-1 and TRBJ2-1, with D possibly being TRBD2 (7 bases). This CDR3 region has 13 residues. Germline V gives CDR1 MNHNS, CDR2 SASEGT. The V end lost 11 bases, the J end lost 7 bases, and 18 bases lay between the germline ends. The CDR3 sequence: CAARGFGGNEQFF. The DNA for the CDR3 is TGTGCCGCAAGGGGGTTCGGGGGGAATGAGCAGTTCTTC.

This clonotype is labeled as medium-sized. V usage is TRBV20-1 and J usage is TRBJ1-2, with D uncertain. The CDR3 runs 14 residues. CDR1 and CDR2 from the germline V gene are DFQATT and SNEGSKA (reference sequence). The CDR3 reads CSAIERATNYGYTF. The CDR3 bases are TGCAGCGCCATAGAGAGGGCCACTAACTATGGCTACACCTTC.

This chain joins TRBV5-1 and TRBJ1-1; the match to TRBD1 covers 7 bases. The germline V gene has CDR1 SGHRS and CDR2 YFSETQ. The CDR3 has 15 amino acids. V dropped 0 bases and J dropped 0; count of bases not matched to a gene: 2. The CDR3 nucleotides read TGCGCCAGCAGCTTGGGGGGGACAGTGAACACTGAAGCTTTCTTT. It is translated as CASSLGGTVNTEAFF.

The chain carries TRBV20-1 and TRBJ1-6; a possible D gene is TRBD1 (6 bases). Trimming stripped 2 bases from V and 7 bases from J, with 15 bases between. Per the germline V gene, CDR1 is DFQATT and CDR2 is SNEGSKA (reference sequence). The CDR3 is made up of 15 amino acids. CDR3: CSARRHRDKNSPLHF. CDR3 coding DNA: TGCAGTGCTAGACGACACAGGGACAAGAATTCACCCCTCCACTTT.

This clonotype is medium-sized in the sample. J is TRBJ2-3 and V is TRBV24-1; D ambiguous. Germline V lookup: CDR1 KGHDR, CDR2 SFDVKD. With 4 bases removed from V and 5 bases from J, the gap between germline ends came to 9 bases. CDR3 length: 13 residues. CDR3 loop: CATSDNYRDTQYF. DNA of the CDR3: TGTGCCACCAGTGACAACTATAGAGATACGCAGTATTTT.

This clonotype was found a few times. Compared with germline, one end of the junction differs, possibly owing to a read error. The chain couples TRBV15 to TRBJ1-5, with 9 bases lining up with TRBD1. From germline, CDR1 is LNHNV and CDR2 YYDKDF (reference sequence). CDR3 length: 15 amino acids. The CDR3: CATRRGDREVQSQHF. The CDR3 DNA reads as TGTGCCACTCGAAGGGGGGACAGGGAGGTTCAGTCCCAGCATTTT.

In this sample, this clonotype is medium-sized (0.01 to 0.1%). The rearrangement links TRBV20-1 to TRBJ2-5; 10 bases agree with TRBD2. Germline CDR1 and CDR2: DFQATT and SNEGSKA (reference sequence). The CDR3 extends over 13 amino acids. Unmatched junction bases numbered 5, after V lost 3 bases and J lost 7 bases. CDR3 bases: TGCAGTGCTAGGACTAGCGGGCGGAGGACCCAGTACTTC. Its protein product is CSARTSGRRTQYF.

Concerning this clonotype itself: An end of the junction differs from the germline gene, which may be a read error. The chain combines TRBV25-1 with TRBJ1-1; the D gene is possibly TRBD1 (5 bases). The CDR3 is 11 residues long. Germline V gives CDR1 MGHDK, CDR2 SYGVNS. The CDR3 DNA is TGTGCCAGCAGTTGGGACGTCCGTGTGATCTTT. It codes for CASSWDVRVIF.